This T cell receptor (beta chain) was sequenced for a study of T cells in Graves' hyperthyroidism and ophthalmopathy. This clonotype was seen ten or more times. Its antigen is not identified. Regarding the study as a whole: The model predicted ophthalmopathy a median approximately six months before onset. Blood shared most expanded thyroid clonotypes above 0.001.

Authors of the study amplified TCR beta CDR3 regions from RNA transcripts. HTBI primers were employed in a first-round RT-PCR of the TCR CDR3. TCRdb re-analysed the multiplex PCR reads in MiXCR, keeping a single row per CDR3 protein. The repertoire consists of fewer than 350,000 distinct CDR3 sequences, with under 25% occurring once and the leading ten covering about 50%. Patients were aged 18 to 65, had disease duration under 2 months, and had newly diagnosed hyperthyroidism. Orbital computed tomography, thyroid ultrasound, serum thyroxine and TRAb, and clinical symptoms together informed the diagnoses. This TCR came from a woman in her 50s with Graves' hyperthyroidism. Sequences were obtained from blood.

CDR3 loop: CASSYSSGSSYEQYF. The CDR3 DNA follows: TGTGCCAGCAGTTACTCTAGCGGGAGCTCCTACGAGCAGTACTTC. The V gene is TRBV6-6, the J gene TRBJ2-7; 9 nucleotides agree with TRBD2. From germline, CDR1 is MNHNY and CDR2 SVGAGI (reference sequence). This CDR3 has 15 residues. J gave up 0 bases and V 0 bases, and 0 bases lay outside the gene matches.